This T cell receptor (beta chain) was sequenced for a study of blood T cell repertoires in COVID-19. Study-wide context: Sources were T cells, B-cell-depleted T cells, or PBMCs; the material itself was cDNA or gDNA.

The V end was cut by 1 base, the J end by 5 bases, with 15 bases between. The CDR3 spans 16 residues. Germline assignment: CDR1 KGHSH and CDR2 LQKENI. Sequencing was performed with immunoSEQ multiplex PCR; in TCRdb, only in-frame clones are kept and a portion is missing. This table has approximately 70,000 clones, around 90% appearing once. This rearrangement joins TRBV18 to TRBJ2-1; tentative D call: TRBD1 (5 bases). Sequences were obtained from peripheral blood. The clonotype was recovered from a human donor in a cohort sampled during active COVID-19. CDR3 region: CASSPLKGQGDNEQFF. The CDR3 coding sequence is TGTGCCAGCTCACCACTCAAGGGGCAGGGTGACAATGAGCAGTTCTTC.